This is a list of T cell receptor beta chains from one sample in a study of cytomegalovirus exposure and HLA in healthy donors. The method was immunoSEQ multiplex PCR; TCRdb's version includes in-frame clones alone and lacks a portion of them. Of about 160,000 clones detected, about 76% appear once; the ten largest clones hold roughly 3.6%. The sample taken for sequencing was PBMCs. The receptors here all came from a human donor in good health. Both conserved end residues are part of each CDR3. D genes are given only for firm matches. Clone sizes are given selectively: once, few, many, or a class where the clone is expanded.

j_call clone_size d_call v_call cdr3_nt cdr3_aa
TRBJ2-7 . . TRBV4-1 TGCGCCAGCAGCCAAGATCCGTCAGGGTCCCTCGAGCAGTACTTC CASSQDPSGSLEQYF
TRBJ2-3 . TRBD2 TRBV2 TGTGCCAGCTTTGAGAGCGGGGGTAGCACAGATACGCAGTATTTT CASFESGGSTDTQYF
TRBJ2-7 . . TRBV11-3 TGTGCCAGCGGCTTATGTAGGGGCGTCTACGAGCAGTACTTC CASGLCRGVYEQYF
TRBJ2-5 . . TRBV7-6 TGTGCCAGCAGCTTAGTCGTTTCCGAGACCCAGTACTTC CASSLVVSETQYF
TRBJ2-7 . . TRBV2 TGTGCCAGCAGTCCTCACAAATCCGACAGTTACTCCTACGAGCAGTACTTC CASSPHKSDSYSYEQYF
TRBJ2-1 . . TRBV4-3 TGCGCCAGCAGCCAAGATCCAGTGGAGTTTTACAATGAGCAGTTCTTC CASSQDPVEFYNEQFF
TRBJ2-6 few . TRBV13 TGTGCCAGCAGCTTAACGGGAGCTGGGGCCAACGTCCTGACTTTC CASSLTGAGANVLTF
TRBJ2-5 . . TRBV5-1 TGCGCCAGCAGCTTAAGCCAGGGTCAAGAGACCCAGTACTTC CASSLSQGQETQYF
TRBJ1-1 . . TRBV7-9 TGTGCCAGCAGCTTAGGGTTAGGGAGCACTGAAGCTTTCTTT CASSLGLGSTEAFF
TRBJ2-1 few TRBD2 TRBV5-4 TGTGCCAGCAGCTTTCGGCGGGAGGGCCGGAATGAGCAGTTCTTC CASSFRREGRNEQFF
TRBJ2-7 . TRBD2 TRBV29-1 TGCAGCGTTACCAGAGGGCTAGCGGGGGGGCCCTACGAGCAGTACTTC CSVTRGLAGGPYEQYF
TRBJ1-2 . . TRBV5-1 TGCGCCAGCAGCTTGGAAGGGGGCTATGGCTACACCTTC CASSLEGGYGYTF
TRBJ2-1 . . TRBV7-9 TGTGCCAGCAGCTCCACACGAACCTACAATGAGCAGTTCTTC CASSSTRTYNEQFF
TRBJ2-1 once TRBD2 TRBV7-6 TGTGCCAGCAGCTTAAGTTTCATAACTAGCGGGGGCAGGCATGAGCAGTTCTTC CASSLSFITSGGRHEQFF
TRBJ2-6 . . TRBV12-5 TGTGCTAGTGGTCCCGGGTCTGGGGCCAACGTCCTGACTTTC CASGPGSGANVLTF
TRBJ2-7 . TRBD1 TRBV7-3 TGTGCCAGCAGCTTATCGGGGGACAGGGAGCCCTCCTACGAGCAGTACTTC CASSLSGDREPSYEQYF
TRBJ1-6 . . TRBV18 TGTGCCAGCTCACTATTAGAGAATTCACCCCTCCACTTT CASSLLENSPLHF
TRBJ2-1 . TRBD2 TRBV27 TGTGCCAGCTCCCGGGGAACTAGCGGGAGCCGGAATGAGCAGTTCTTC CASSRGTSGSRNEQFF
TRBJ2-3 . TRBD1 TRBV5-8 TGTGCCAGCAGCTTCCTTCGGACAGGGGAAGTAGATACGCAGTATTTT CASSFLRTGEVDTQYF
TRBJ1-1 . . TRBV27 TGTGCCAGCAGTTTATCGGGGGGGGGCGATGGAGCTTTCTTT CASSLSGGGDGAFF
TRBJ1-1 . TRBD1 TRBV7-9 TGTTCCAGCTCTAGGGACAGGGGGAATTTGAACACTGAAGCTTTCTTT CSSSRDRGNLNTEAFF
TRBJ2-1 . . TRBV5-1 TGCGCCAGCAGCTCGGAAGCGGGTACCTACAATGAGCAGTTCTTC CASSSEAGTYNEQFF
TRBJ2-3 once TRBD1 TRBV2 TGTGCCAGCAGTGTCAGCCCCAACAGGGGGCGGGCAGATACGCAGTATTTT CASSVSPNRGRADTQYF
TRBJ2-7 . . TRBV30 TGTGCCTGGAGTCCCATAGACAGGATCTACGAGCAGTACTTC CAWSPIDRIYEQYF
TRBJ2-1 . TRBD2 TRBV5-4 TGTGCCAGCAGCTCGCAGGGTAGCGGGACCTACAATGAGCAGTTCTTC CASSSQGSGTYNEQFF
TRBJ2-1 . TRBD2 TRBV4-2 TGTGCCAGCAGCCAAGAGGCCGGGACTAGCGAGCAGTTCTTC CASSQEAGTSEQFF
TRBJ2-5 . . TRBV4-2 TGTGCCAGCAGCCCCCTCTCGGGGGTGGAGACCCAGTACTTC CASSPLSGVETQYF
TRBJ2-7 . . TRBV28 TGTGCCAGCAGTTTCTCAGGGTACGAGCAGTACTTC CASSFSGYEQYF
TRBJ1-6 . TRBD1 TRBV6-4 TGTGCCAGCAGTCTTGGGACAGGGGTAAATTCACCCCTCCACTTT CASSLGTGVNSPLHF
TRBJ1-3 . . TRBV2 TGTGCCAGCAGCAACTCAGACACCCGAAACACCATATATTTT CASSNSDTRNTIYF
TRBJ1-2 . . TRBV19 TGTGCCAGTAGTATAATAGGGACAAGGACTAACTATGGCTACACCTTC CASSIIGTRTNYGYTF
TRBJ1-5 . TRBD1 TRBV7-2 TGTGCCAGCAGCTTGACCGGGACAGGGAGCAATCAGCCCCAGCATTTT CASSLTGTGSNQPQHF
TRBJ2-7 . . TRBV27 TGTGCCAGCAGTCCGGAGATGTTATCGTACGAGCAGTACTTC CASSPEMLSYEQYF
TRBJ1-1 . . TRBV7-8 TGTGCCAGCAGCTTAGTAGCCTCAGGGATCTACACTGAAGCTTTCTTT CASSLVASGIYTEAFF
TRBJ1-6 few . TRBV7-6 TGTGCCAGCAGCCCTGGAGGTACGGATCACACCCTCCACTTT CASSPGGTDHTLHF